This T cell receptor (beta chain) was observed in a study of CD8 T cells in cerebrospinal fluid in Alzheimer's disease. Study conclusions and caveats: Healthy subjects less often had a clone of at least 3% than Alzheimer's patients. Finding EBV-specific TCRs in cerebrospinal fluid does not show EBV causes Alzheimer's disease.

This clonotype ranks as medium-sized in terms of frequency. Its antigen is not known. CDR1 is SQVTM, CDR2 ANQGSEA, per germline. CDR3 length: 13 amino acids. TCRdb re-analyzed the 10x single-cell sequencing reads; it lists each CDR3 protein once, without DNA. Recorded for this sample: some 730 distinct CDR3 sequences. Every participant was in good physical condition without acute infectious disease. The sequence came from a human donor with Alzheimer's disease. Source material: cerebrospinal fluid. The chain couples TRBV29-1 to TRBJ2-5; the TCRdb D gene call, TRBD1, has no DNA to confirm it. CDR3 protein: CSVTRQGGETQYF.